In this sample, the clone carrying this TCR beta chain turned up many times. The authors built TCR beta libraries using iRepertoire HTBI primers and Arm-PCR of CDR3 regions. TCRdb redid the calling of the multiplex PCR reads with MiXCR, one entry per CDR3 protein. The sample carries approximately 470,000 distinct CDR3 sequences, 15% to 20% recorded once. The data were taken from a study of regulatory T cells in long-lasting Graves disease. The CDR3 spans 15 residues. Germline V CDR1 and CDR2: MDHEN, SYDVKM. Trimming at V came to 8 bases and at J to 5 bases, leaving 7 bases not matched to a gene. Time point of the sample: newly diagnosed GD, antithyroid drugs for less than 3 months. Scientists built the TCR library using RNA that was extracted from PBMCs. The patients were drawn from one endocrinology department in Xi'an, China. These data were also filed under a second study, of T cells in Graves' hyperthyroidism and ophthalmopathy.

J is TRBJ2-5 and V is TRBV28; 14 bases agree with TRBD2. Sequences were derived from peripheral blood mononuclear cells (PBMCs), sampled at new diagnosis, from a patient treated with antithyroid drugs. The source of this sequence is a man in his forties with Graves disease. The CDR3 coding sequence is TGTGCCAGCGGGACTAGCGGGAGAGTAAGGGAGACCCAGTACTTC. As protein: CASGTSGRVRETQYF.